The 16 T cell receptor beta chains listed next were all sequenced from one sample in a study of PD-1 blockade in classical Hodgkin lymphoma (TCRdb year 2020). Libraries were constructed by the immunoSEQ multiplex PCR assay. TCRdb carries this immuneACCESS record with in-frame sequences only. Its versions omit some clonotypes, under half of them owing to an unresolved V gene in the studies checked, with the rest unexplained. The sample table lists tens of thousands of clones, roughly 91% of them with a count of one. More than 6.5% of the sample belongs to the ten largest clones. The time point label corresponds to: cycle 1 day 1 (C1D1), immediately before nivolumab initiation. Every trial patient had relapsed following autologous stem cell transplantation, and prior brentuximab vedotin exposure was what differed among cohorts A, B and C. The sequencing used peripheral blood mononuclear cells (PBMCs), collected at baseline. These receptors all stem from a human donor with classical Hodgkin lymphoma.

This chain links TRBV29-1 with TRBJ1-6, with D hard to call. Germline values: CDR1 SQVTM, CDR2 ANQGSEA. The CDR3 covers 13 residues. Between the trimmed V and J ends, which lost 2 bases and 4 bases, there was a span of 6 bases. The CDR3 nucleotides read TGCAGCGTTGAAACTGAATATAATTCACCCCTCCACTTT. Its protein product is CSVETEYNSPLHF.

This clone is judged large. The chain links TRBV2 to TRBJ1-4, with D perhaps TRBD1 (6 bases). The length of the CDR3 is 14 residues. Trimming removed 8 bases at V and 7 bases at J, with 17 bases between. CDR1 is SNHLY, CDR2 FYNNEI, per germline. CDR3 sequence reads: CASHDAGAGEKLFF. CDR3 in DNA: TGTGCCAGCCACGATGCAGGGGCGGGTGAAAAACTGTTTTTT.

The chain recombines TRBV7-9 with TRBJ1-2; no clear D. Trimming pared 5 bases from V and 2 bases from J, leaving 15 bases between. Germline-derived CDR1 and CDR2 are SEHNR and FQNEAQ (reference sequence). The CDR3 spans 15 residues. The CDR3 bases are TGTGCCAGCAGCCGAAGTTTGACCCCCAACTATGGCTACACCTTC. Translating gives CASSRSLTPNYGYTF.

V usage is TRBV25-1 and J usage is TRBJ2-2; D is unresolved. Trimming took 3 bases from V and 6 from J, leaving 11 bases between them. This CDR3 spans 14 amino acids. CDR1 is MGHDK, CDR2 SYGVNS, per germline. The CDR3 bases are TGTGCCAGCAGTGATAGATGGGGTTCCGGGGAGCTGTTTTTT. Protein sequence: CASSDRWGSGELFF.

The chain links TRBV5-4 to TRBJ2-1; D perhaps matches TRBD1 (5 bases). From germline, CDR1 is SGHNT and CDR2 YYREEE (reference sequence). V dropped 4 bases and J dropped 3 bases, with 17 bases sitting between them. The CDR3 totals 16 residues. CDR3 bases: TGTGCCAGCAGCCCATCAGGGCAAACGGTCTACAATGAGCAGTTCTTC. Protein: CASSPSGQTVYNEQFF.

This chain uses TRBV18 with TRBJ1-1; TRBD1 might be the D (5 bases). CDR3 length equals 16 residues. CDR1 is KGHSH, CDR2 LQKENI, per germline. Trimming stripped 3 bases from V and 1 base from J, with 15 bases between. Here the CDR3 reads CASSPNTGRWNTEAFF. In DNA, the CDR3 is TGTGCCAGCTCACCGAATACGGGACGGTGGAACACTGAAGCTTTCTTT. The full variable domain, with the rest looked up from reference TRBV18 and TRBJ1-1, is NAGVMQNPRHLVRRRGQEARLRCSPMKGHSHVYWYRQLPEEGLKFMVYLQKENIIDESGMPKERFSAEFPKEGPSILRIQQVVRGDSAAYFCASSPNTGRWNTEAFFGQGTRLTVV.

The rearrangement joins TRBV7-3 to TRBJ1-1; D is ambiguous. Germline V lookup: CDR1 SGHTA, CDR2 FQGTGA. Trimming shortened V by 2 bases and J by 1 base, and 14 bases separated the two germline ends. This CDR3 contains 16 residues. DNA of the CDR3: TGTGCCAGCAGCTTAGAATCCGGAGGGAAGAACACTGAAGCTTTCTTT. Its protein product is CASSLESGGKNTEAFF.

The chain joins TRBV6-5 to TRBJ2-7; D is ambiguous. Trimming took 0 bases from V and 1 from J, leaving 10 bases between them. CDR3 length: 15 amino acids. In germline, CDR1 is MNHEY, CDR2 SVGAGI. For the CDR3, the DNA is TGTGCCAGCAGTTACTCGAGTCTACTATCCTACGAGCAGTACTTC. Protein: CASSYSSLLSYEQYF.

The CDR3 region has the DNA TGTGCCAGTAGTATAGATGGGACCGCCCACTACGAGCAGTACTTC. Its translation: CASSIDGTAHYEQYF. This rearrangement joins TRBV19 to TRBJ2-7; TRBD1 or TRBD2 may be the D gene (5 bases each). Germline assignment: CDR1 LNHDA and CDR2 SQIVND (reference sequence). The CDR3 loop spans 15 amino acids. Trimming shortened V by 0 bases and J by 3 bases, and 12 bases separated the two germline ends.

The rearrangement joins TRBV7-6 to TRBJ2-1; D possibly corresponds to TRBD1 (8 bases). Per germline, CDR1 SGHVS and CDR2 FNYEAQ. This CDR3 contains 17 residues. Trimming stripped 5 bases from V and 2 bases from J, with 19 bases between. As DNA, the CDR3 is TGTGCCAGCAGCCCGTACAGGGGGGGGCCTCCCTACAATGAGCAGTTCTTC. Translated, it gives CASSPYRGGPPYNEQFF.

Written as DNA, the CDR3 is TGTGCCAGCAGTCCAATCCAGGGGATTCAGCCCCAGCATTTT. Translating it yields CASSPIQGIQPQHF. The chain combines TRBV27 with TRBJ1-5; perhaps TRBD1 as D (6 bases). The CDR3 contains 14 residues. With 5 bases removed from V and 6 bases from J, the gap between germline ends came to 14 bases. Germline V CDR1 and CDR2: MNHEY, SMNVEV (reference sequence).

The J gene is TRBJ1-1, the V gene TRBV9; D remains ambiguous. Germline V gene data show CDR1 as SGDLS and CDR2 as YYNGEE. Deletions cut 3 bases from V and 0 bases from J, with 15 bases between. The CDR3 covers 16 residues. The CDR3, as DNA: TGTGCCAGCAGCGCAGCGGGCGGACTAATGAACACTGAAGCTTTCTTT. This codes for CASSAAGGLMNTEAFF. Together with reference TRBV9 and TRBJ1-1, the CDR3 gives the full variable domain: DSGVTQTPKHLITATGQRVTLRCSPRSGDLSVYWYQQSLDQGLQFLIQYYNGEERAKGNILERFSAQQFPDLHSELNLSSLELGDSALYFCASSAAGGLMNTEAFFGQGTRLTVV.

The J gene is TRBJ1-2, the V gene TRBV19, with TRBD1 matching 8 bases. V lost 6 bases, J lost 0 bases, and 6 bases stayed unmatched. The CDR3 consists of 15 residues. CDR1 and CDR2 (germline): LNHDA, SQIVND (reference sequence). CDR3 amino acids: CASRDREHANYGYTF. CDR3 nucleotide sequence: TGTGCCAGTAGGGACAGGGAGCACGCTAACTATGGCTACACCTTC. Full variable domain (outside the CDR3, taken from reference TRBV19 and TRBJ1-2): DGGITQSPKYLFRKEGQNVTLSCEQNLNHDAMYWYRQDPGQGLRLIYYSQIVNDFQKGDIAEGYSVSREKKESFPLTVTSAQKNPTAFYLCASRDREHANYGYTFGSGTRLTVV.

The rearrangement joins TRBV27 to TRBJ2-6; 9 bases are a match to TRBD1. V shed 3 bases, J shed 4 bases, and the junction held 10 bases outside the gene matches. This CDR3 contains 18 residues. CDR1 and CDR2 from the germline V gene are MNHEY and SMNVEV (reference sequence). This chain's CDR3 is CASSFEDRGTAGANVLTF. CDR3 DNA: TGTGCCAGCAGTTTCGAGGACAGGGGAACTGCAGGGGCCAACGTCCTGACTTTC.

The chain couples TRBV19 to TRBJ2-1; D might be TRBD1 (6 bases). Germline V lookup: CDR1 LNHDA, CDR2 SQIVND (reference sequence). CDR3 length: 14 amino acids. V lost 3 bases and J lost 12, with 18 bases in between. The CDR3: CASSIARGDVGQFF. The CDR3 DNA is TGTGCCAGTAGTATTGCCAGGGGCGATGTAGGGCAGTTCTTC.

V usage is TRBV9 and J usage is TRBJ2-6; the match to TRBD1 covers 11 bases. The V segment lost 4 bases and the J segment 3 bases; nucleotides outside the gene matches: 6. CDR3 length equals 17 residues. The germline gives CDR1 SGDLS, CDR2 YYNGEE. As DNA, the CDR3 is TGTGCCAGCAGCTACCGGGACAGGGGGTTTGGGGCCAACGTCCTGACTTTC. Its protein product is CASSYRDRGFGANVLTF.